The next 6 T cell receptor beta chains were all read from a single sample in a study of cytomegalovirus exposure and HLA in healthy donors. Use of 60 Vbeta and 13 Jbeta primers characterized the PCR. Using immunoSEQ multiplex PCR, the repertoire was profiled, and TCRdb retains in-frame clones only, with some absent. The repertoire holds under 250,000 clones, with around 77% as singletons. Sequenced material: PBMCs. The receptors come from a woman aged 30 to 39 in good health and CMV-seronegative.

The gene calls are TRBV10-2 and TRBJ1-6; the match to TRBD1 covers 7 bases. This CDR3 comprises 14 residues. Germline V lookup: CDR1 WSHSY, CDR2 SAAADI. The V gene end was trimmed by 6 bases and the J gene end by 10 bases; junction bases not matched to a gene: 9. This chain's CDR3 is CASRLQGMESPLHF. The CDR3 coding sequence is TGCGCCAGCAGACTACAGGGGATGGAATCACCCCTCCACTTT.

The table lists this clone with a count of one. This rearrangement joins TRBV11-3 to TRBJ1-1; weak D call: TRBD1 (6 bases). The V gene's germline CDR1 is SGHNT and CDR2 YENEEA. With 5 bases removed from V and 1 base from J, the gap between germline ends came to 11 bases. The CDR3 length is 14 residues. The CDR3 bases are TGTGCCAGCAGCGCTCCGGGACAGAACACTGAAGCTTTCTTT. This encodes CASSAPGQNTEAFF. Combining the CDR3 with reference TRBV11-3 and TRBJ1-1 gives the whole variable domain EAGVVQSPRYKIIEKKQPVAFWCNPISGHNTLYWYLQNLGQGPELLIRYENEEAVDDSQLPKDRFSAERLKGVDSTLKIQPAELGDSAVYLCASSAPGQNTEAFFGQGTRLTVV.

The chain combines TRBV5-1 with TRBJ2-1; 9 nucleotides agree with TRBD1. Germline V gives CDR1 SGHRS, CDR2 YFSETQ. With 7 bases clipped from V and 9 bases from J, the junction kept 8 bases outside the gene matches. This CDR3 spans 13 amino acids. DNA of the CDR3: TGCGCCAGCTGGGACAGGGTTTATGGTGAGCAGTTCTTC. Residues: CASWDRVYGEQFF.

Points on this clone: Germline is not matched at one junction end, which may reflect a read error. V is TRBV7-9 and J is TRBJ2-7; 11 bases fit TRBD2. Germline V CDR1 and CDR2: SEHNR, FQNEAQ (reference sequence). CDR3 length: 14 amino acids. The CDR3: CASSLGTSGDEQCF. Here the CDR3 DNA reads TGTGCCAGCAGCCTGGGGACTAGCGGAGACGAGCAGTGCTTC.

V gene TRBV7-6 combines with J gene TRBJ2-5, with 9 bases fitting TRBD2. Trimming at V came to 2 bases and at J to 3 bases, leaving 13 bases not matched to a gene. The CDR3 runs 18 residues. Per the germline V gene, CDR1 is SGHVS and CDR2 is FNYEAQ. CDR3 protein: CASSLRWRSGRGKETQYF. The CDR3 DNA is TGTGCCAGCAGCTTACGTTGGCGTAGCGGGAGAGGTAAAGAGACCCAGTACTTC.

This clone came up once. The genes are TRBV5-1 and TRBJ2-3; no firm D call. This CDR3 is 13 amino acids long. V gave up 4 bases and J gave up 0 bases, with 6 bases separating them. Germline assignment: CDR1 SGHRS and CDR2 YFSETQ. CDR3 sequence: CASSRVSTDTQYF. CDR3 coding DNA: TGCGCCAGCAGCCGGGTGAGCACAGATACGCAGTATTTT. The full variable domain, with the rest looked up from reference TRBV5-1 and TRBJ2-3, is KAGVTQTPRYLIKTRGQQVTLSCSPISGHRSVSWYQQTPGQGLQFLFEYFSETQRNKGNFPGRFSGRQFSNSRSEMNVSTLELGDSALYLCASSRVSTDTQYFGPGTRLTVL.